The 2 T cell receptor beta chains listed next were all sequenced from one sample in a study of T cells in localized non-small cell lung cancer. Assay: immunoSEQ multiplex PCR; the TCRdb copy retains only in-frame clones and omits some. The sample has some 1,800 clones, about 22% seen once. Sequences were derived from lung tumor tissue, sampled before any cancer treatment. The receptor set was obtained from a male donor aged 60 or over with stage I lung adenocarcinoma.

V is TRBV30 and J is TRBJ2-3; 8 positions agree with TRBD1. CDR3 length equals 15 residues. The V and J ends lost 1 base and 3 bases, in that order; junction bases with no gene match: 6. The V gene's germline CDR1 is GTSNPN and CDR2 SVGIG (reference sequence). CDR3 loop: CAWSAGQVPTDTQYF. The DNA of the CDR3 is TGTGCCTGGAGTGCGGGACAGGTCCCTACAGATACGCAGTATTTT.

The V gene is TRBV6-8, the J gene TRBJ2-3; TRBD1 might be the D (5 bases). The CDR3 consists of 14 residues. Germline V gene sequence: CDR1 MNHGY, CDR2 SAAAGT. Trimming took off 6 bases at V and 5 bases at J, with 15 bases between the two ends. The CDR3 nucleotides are TGTGCCAGCAGCGAGCGCAGGGAAGTAGATACGCAGTATTTT. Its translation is CASSERREVDTQYF.